Shown below are 3 T cell receptor beta chains from a single sample sequenced in a study of blood T cells in healthy people across ages. PCR was performed a second time for roughly 7 to 11 cycles using a sample-barcoded 5' primer and a J-beta primer mix. In TCRdb, the 5' RACE reads were re-called with MiXCR into one record per CDR3 protein. The sample lists 1.5 million to 2 million distinct CDR3 sequences; roughly 52% were seen once. Sequences were obtained from blood. These receptors came from a woman between 40 and 55 years old in good health.

CDR3 DNA sequence: TGTGCCAGCAGTGACCCAGGGGATGGCTACACCTTC. This translates into CASSDPGDGYTF. V gene TRBV2 combines with J gene TRBJ1-2; perhaps TRBD1 as D (6 bases). Germline lookup yields CDR1 SNHLY and CDR2 FYNNEI. Trimming stripped 3 bases from V and 6 bases from J, with 8 bases between. The CDR3 has 12 amino acids.

In this sample, this clonotype turned up a few times. The rearrangement links TRBV4-1 to TRBJ2-1; the match to TRBD1 covers 7 bases. Trimming took 2 bases from V and 4 from J; bases not matched to a gene: 5. The CDR3 is 15 amino acids. Germline lookup yields CDR1 MGHRA and CDR2 YSYEKL. In DNA, the CDR3 is TGCGCCAGCAGCCAATTGGGACAGCGATACAATGAGCAGTTCTTC. It encodes CASSQLGQRYNEQFF.

The rearrangement joins TRBV4-3 to TRBJ2-5, with unresolved D. The CDR3 has 14 residues. The V gene's germline CDR1 is LGHNA and CDR2 YSLEER. Between the trimmed V and J ends, which lost 3 bases and 4 bases, there was a span of 12 bases. CDR3 loop: CASSHGVASETQYF. CDR3 nucleotides: TGCGCCAGCAGCCATGGGGTAGCTTCAGAGACCCAGTACTTC.